One TCR beta chain is described in this entry. What it recognizes is unknown. The data were obtained in a study of CD8 T cells in ankylosing spondylitis. The study, taken as a whole, reports: Certain motif variants had earlier appeared in reactive arthritis synovial fluid and blood. What seemed typical of ankylosing spondylitis blood was a TCR beta motif built from roughly eight highly homologous variants.

The TCR beta libraries were generated through quantitative 5'-RACE incorporating molecular barcodes. MiXCR was run by TCRdb on the 5' RACE reads, yielding one entry per CDR3 protein. The sample carries a few hundred thousand distinct CDR3 sequences, under 25% recorded once. This clonotype originated in a male donor with ankylosing spondylitis. The source material was blood, either unsorted or a sorted T cell fraction (not recorded which).

The CDR3 nucleotides read TGTGCCAGCAGCTTAGCATGGGAATCCGGGGAGCTGTTTTTT. Amino acid sequence: CASSLAWESGELFF. The chain uses TRBV7-3 and TRBJ2-2; D remains ambiguous. The V and J ends lost 2 bases and 6 bases respectively, with 10 bases between them. Germline V lookup: CDR1 SGHTA, CDR2 FQGTGA. CDR3 length: 14 residues.